The TCR beta chain described here comes from a study of CD8+CD57+ T cells in acquired aplastic anemia. Study-level background: The study obtained an average of approximately 3 ug of DNA from sorted CD4+ and CD8+ cells. Study-level findings and limits: Sharing between patients and controls was observed for about 27 CD8+ CDR3 sequences.

Turning to this clonotype: Its antigen is not identified.

Genomic DNA, serving as template, underwent TCR beta VDJ and CDR3 profiling. TCRdb independently ran MiXCR on the reads; one entry per CDR3 protein. Among approximately 180,000 distinct CDR3 sequences listed, roughly 63% were seen once. It was patients with CD8+CD57+ cell expansion by flow cytometry who were chosen for sequencing. Receipt of therapy had not occurred in any patient by the time of blood sampling. This clonotype originated in a human donor with aplastic anemia. Sequences were obtained from sorted CD4+, CD8+, or CD8+CD57+ T cells (not recorded which) from PBMCs.

The CDR3 protein is CASSPRGRDYGYTF. The CDR3 coding sequence is TGTGCCAGCAGCCCCCGAGGCAGGGACTATGGCTACACCTTC. The chain has TRBV5-6 and TRBJ1-2, with a tentative D call TRBD1 (5 bases). V dropped 4 bases and J dropped 3 bases, with 13 bases sitting between them. Per germline, CDR1 SGHDT and CDR2 YYEEEE. This CDR3 is 14 amino acids long. The full variable domain, with the rest looked up from reference TRBV5-6 and TRBJ1-2, is DAGVTQSPTHLIKTRGQQVTLRCSPKSGHDTVSWYQQALGQGPQFIFQYYEEEERQRGNFPDRFSGHQFPNYSSELNVNALLLGDSALYLCASSPRGRDYGYTFGSGTRLTVV.